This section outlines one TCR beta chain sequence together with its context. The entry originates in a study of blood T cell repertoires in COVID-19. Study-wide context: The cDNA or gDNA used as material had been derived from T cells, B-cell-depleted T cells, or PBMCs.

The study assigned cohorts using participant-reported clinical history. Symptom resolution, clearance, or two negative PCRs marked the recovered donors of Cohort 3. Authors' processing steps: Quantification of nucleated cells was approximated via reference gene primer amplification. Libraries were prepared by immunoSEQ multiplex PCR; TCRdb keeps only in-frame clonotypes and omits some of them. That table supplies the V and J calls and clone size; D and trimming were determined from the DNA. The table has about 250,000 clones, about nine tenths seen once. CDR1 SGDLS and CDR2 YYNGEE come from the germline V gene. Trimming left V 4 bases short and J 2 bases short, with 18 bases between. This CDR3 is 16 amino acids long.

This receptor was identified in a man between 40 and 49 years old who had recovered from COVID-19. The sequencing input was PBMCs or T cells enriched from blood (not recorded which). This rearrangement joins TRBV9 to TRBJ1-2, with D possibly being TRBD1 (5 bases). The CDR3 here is CASSPMTTATNYGYTF. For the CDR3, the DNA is TGTGCCAGCAGCCCGATGACGACAGCCACCAACTATGGCTACACCTTC.